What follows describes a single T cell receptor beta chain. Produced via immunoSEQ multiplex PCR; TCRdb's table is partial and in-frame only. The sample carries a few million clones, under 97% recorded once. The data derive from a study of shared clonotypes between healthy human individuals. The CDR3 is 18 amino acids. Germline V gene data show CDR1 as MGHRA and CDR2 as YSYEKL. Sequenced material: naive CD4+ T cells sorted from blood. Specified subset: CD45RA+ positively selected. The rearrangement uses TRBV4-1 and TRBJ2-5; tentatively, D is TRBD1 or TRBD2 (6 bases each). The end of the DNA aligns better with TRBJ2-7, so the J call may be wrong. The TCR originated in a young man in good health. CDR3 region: CASSVPPGDRGHNYEQYF. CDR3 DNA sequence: TGCGCCAGCAGCGTCCCCCCGGGGGATCGGGGGCATAACTACGAGCAGTACTTC.